The entry that follows covers one T cell receptor beta chain sequence. Study members were between about 18 and 95 years old and lived in fewer than 30 US regions. Profiled with immunoSEQ multiplex PCR; TCRdb holds only in-frame clones, not every one. The data hold about 290,000 clones, with roughly 89% observed a single time. Trimming removed 5 bases from V and 4 bases from J; junction bases left unmatched: 9. From germline, CDR1 is SGHAT and CDR2 FQNNGV. This CDR3 is built from 17 residues. These data are taken from a study of blood T cell repertoires in COVID-19. The chain recombines TRBV11-2 with TRBJ2-7; 15 bases match TRBD2. The specimen sequenced was PBMCs or T cells enriched from blood (not recorded which). This receptor was identified in a woman between 40 and 55 years old who had recovered from COVID-19. The CDR3: CASSLRTSGGAIYEQYF. DNA for the CDR3: TGTGCCAGCAGCCTGAGGACTAGCGGGGGGGCCATTTACGAGCAGTACTTC.